This T cell receptor beta chain is from a study of cytomegalovirus exposure and HLA in healthy donors. Donors showed nominal health when sampled, although they likely had unrecorded immune exposures. In regard to this clone: The antigen is undetermined.

V was trimmed by 3 bases and J by 1 base, leaving 15 bases between them. The CDR3 has 15 residues. Per germline, CDR1 SQVTM and CDR2 ANQGSEA. The study's findings and limits: Later work associated 16,951 TCR beta sequences with HLA alleles at 0.05 false discovery rate. Most TCR sequences were rare, but some public TCRs occurred in many donors.

This PCR relied on a set of 60 Vbeta primers and 13 Jbeta primers. TCRdb's table, derived via immunoSEQ multiplex PCR, lists solely in-frame clones and lacks some. Of more than 250,000 clones in the sample, 85% to 90% are singletons; the top ten hold approximately 2%. The TCR was taken from a woman in her late teens or twenties in good health and CMV-seronegative. This sequence joins TRBV29-1 and TRBJ1-1, with D possibly matching TRBD1 (6 bases). The material sequenced was PBMCs. Here the CDR3 reads CSVDPFDRRNTEAFF. In nucleotides, the CDR3 is TGCAGCGTTGACCCCTTCGACAGGAGGAACACTGAAGCTTTCTTT.